This T cell receptor (beta chain) was identified in a study of tumor-infiltrating lymphocytes in localized non-small cell lung cancer. The repertoire was sequenced with immunoSEQ multiplex PCR; TCRdb's copy has only in-frame clones and lacks some. The sample includes about 16,000 clones, around three quarters of them seen just once. The CDR3 runs to 16 residues. Trimming cost V 6 bases and J 2 bases; bases outside gene matches: 8. Germline-derived CDR1 and CDR2 are MDHEN and SYDVKM. The clonotype was recovered from a human donor with non-small cell lung cancer. Material: lung tumor tissue. The rearrangement links TRBV28 to TRBJ2-7; TRBD2 aligns across 12 bases. For the CDR3, the DNA is TGTGCCAGCAGCTCGCACGGACTAGCGGGAACCTACGAGCAGTACTTC. Its protein is CASSSHGLAGTYEQYF.